This is a list of T cell receptor beta chains from one sample in a study of shared clonotypes between healthy human individuals. The method was immunoSEQ multiplex PCR; TCRdb's version includes in-frame clones alone and lacks a portion of them. Of some 1,100,000 clones in the sample, approximately 78% were seen once. The sequencing input was memory CD4+ T cells from PBMCs. These receptors all stem from a man younger than 35 in good health. Some clones in this sample may be carry-over from other donors' samples. The CDR3 runs from the conserved cysteine through the conserved F or W. A D gene is named only where the DNA matches it firmly. Size tells how often a clone was seen (once, few, many) or the class of an expanded clone, and some rows leave it out.

len	v_gene	j_gene	abundance	d_gene	CDR3nt	CDR3aa
14	TRBV5-1	TRBJ2-3	-	TRBD2	TGCGCCAGCAGCTTGGTTAGCGGGGCAGATACGCAGTATTTT	CASSLVSGADTQYF
11	TRBV7-2	TRBJ2-5	-	-	TGTGCCAGCAGCTGGGCAGAGACCCAGTACTTC	CASSWAETQYF
13	TRBV30	TRBJ1-1	few	-	TGTGCCTGGAGTTGGGTTACGAACACTGAAGCTTTCTTT	CAWSWVTNTEAFF
14	TRBV13	TRBJ2-7	once	TRBD2	TGTGCCAGCAGCTTCAGCGGGAGTGGGTTCGAGCAGTACTTC	CASSFSGSGFEQYF
15	TRBV7-2	TRBJ2-3	once	TRBD2	TGTGCCAGCAGCTTAGGGGTAGCGGGTTCCCAGACGCAGTATTTT	CASSLGVAGSQTQYF
16	TRBV28	TRBJ2-7	-	TRBD2	TGTGCCAGCATTAGCTATACTAGCGGGAGTTACTACGAGCAGTACTTC	CASISYTSGSYYEQYF
14	TRBV28	TRBJ2-5	-	TRBD2	TGTGCCAGCAGCCGTACTAGCGGCCAAGAGACCCAGTACTTC	CASSRTSGQETQYF
17	TRBV5-1	TRBJ2-5	-	TRBD1	TGCGCCAGCAGCCCAACGATTGGACAGGGCTCCCAAGAGACCCAGTACTTC	CASSPTIGQGSQETQYF
15	TRBV11-2	TRBJ2-7	few	TRBD2	TGTGCCAGCAGCTCCCCCCGACTAGCGCCCTACGAGCAGTACTTC	CASSSPRLAPYEQYF
12	TRBV30	TRBJ2-7	few	TRBD2	TGTGCCTGGAGTAAAGGGAGGGTCAAGCAGTACTTC	CAWSKGRVKQYF
15	TRBV7-9	TRBJ2-7	-	-	TGTGCCAGCAGCTGGGGAGACACCTTATCCTACGAGCAGTACTTC	CASSWGDTLSYEQYF
15	TRBV5-6	TRBJ2-7	-	TRBD1	TGTGCCAGCGCCCCCGGGACAGGGGCGTCATACGAGCAGTACTTC	CASAPGTGASYEQYF
15	TRBV14	TRBJ2-1	-	TRBD2	TGTGCCAGCAGCCTCCCAGCGGGAGTTCACAATGAGCAGTTCTTC	CASSLPAGVHNEQFF
16	TRBV7-2	TRBJ2-5	-	-	TGTGCCAGCAGCCGGGGGAGCGGGTCGACGGGAGAGACCCAGTACTTC	CASSRGSGSTGETQYF
13	TRBV29-1	TRBJ2-7	-	-	TGCAGCGTTGTGGGGGCAGGGACCTACGAGCAGTACTTC	CSVVGAGTYEQYF
15	TRBV30	TRBJ1-2	few	-	TGTGCCTGGAGCCCCTTGGACGGCCCAAACTATGGCTACACCTTC	CAWSPLDGPNYGYTF
18	TRBV5-1	TRBJ1-3	-	TRBD1	TGCGCCAGCAGCTTGGGCCTTACAGGGGGCCCATTTAGTGACACCATATATTTT	CASSLGLTGGPFSDTIYF
12	TRBV5-1	TRBJ2-1	-	TRBD1	TGCGCCAGCTCCAGGGGGAGAGATGAGCAGTTCTTC	CASSRGRDEQFF
13	TRBV18	TRBJ2-3	-	-	TGTGCCAGCTCACCCCCCTCGTCAGATACGCAGTATTTT	CASSPPSSDTQYF
15	TRBV7-2	TRBJ2-7	-	TRBD2	TGTGCCAGCAGCTTAGGCCCTAGCGGAGGCTACGAGCAGTACTTC	CASSLGPSGGYEQYF
13	TRBV29-1	TRBJ2-4	-	-	TGCAGCGTGCCAGCCGTTGGCGAAAACATTCAGTACTTC	CSVPAVGENIQYF
16	TRBV18	TRBJ2-1	-	TRBD2	TGTGCCAGCTCCGCCCAGGGACTAGCGGGAGGCAATGAGCAGTTCTTC	CASSAQGLAGGNEQFF
13	TRBV28	TRBJ2-7	-	TRBD2	TGTGCCACCACTCGGGCGGGAGCCTACGAGCAGTACTTC	CATTRAGAYEQYF
14	TRBV28	TRBJ2-5	few	-	TGTGCCAGCCGGACTGCGACTACTAGGGAGACCCAGTACTTC	CASRTATTRETQYF
10	TRBV9	TRBJ1-1	-	-	TGTGCCAGCCCGCGGACTGAAGCTTTCTTT	CASPRTEAFF
13	TRBV5-1	TRBJ1-5	-	-	TGCGCCAGCCGTCAGGACCTCAATCAGCCCCAGCATTTT	CASRQDLNQPQHF
14	TRBV4-1	TRBJ2-3	once	-	TGCGCCAGCAGCCATTGGGAGAGTGCAGATACGCAGTATTTT	CASSHWESADTQYF
14	TRBV27	TRBJ2-7	-	TRBD1	TGTGCCATTCCAGTGGGGGACAGGTCCGGCGAGCAGTACTTC	CAIPVGDRSGEQYF
13	TRBV29-1	TRBJ2-5	-	-	TGCAGCGTTGCTAGGGGGGGAGAAGAGACCCAGTACTTC	CSVARGGEETQYF
14	TRBV7-2	TRBJ1-1	few	-	TGTGCCAGCAGCTTAGTCGTAGGGGGAGGGGGAGCTTTCTTT	CASSLVVGGGGAFF
15	TRBV5-8	TRBJ2-2	few	-	TGTGCCAGCAGCTTCTCCGTCGCGGCCGCCGGGGAGCTGTTTTTT	CASSFSVAAAGELFF
14	TRBV6-5	TRBJ2-3	-	-	TGTGCCAGCAGCCTCCGGGAGAACACAGATACGCAGTATTTT	CASSLRENTDTQYF
14	TRBV2	TRBJ2-5	once	-	TGTGCCAGCAGTGAAGCCAGCTACCAAGAGACCCAGTACTTC	CASSEASYQETQYF
15	TRBV7-2	TRBJ1-2	-	TRBD1	TGTGCCAGCAGCTCCCAGGGACAGACTCTATTTGGCTACACCTTC	CASSSQGQTLFGYTF
14	TRBV5-1	TRBJ1-5	-	TRBD1	TGCGCCAGCAGCCCCTCGACAGGGGGTCAGCCCCAGCATTTT	CASSPSTGGQPQHF
15	TRBV18	TRBJ2-2	-	TRBD2	TGTGCCAGCTCCCGGACTAGCGGGAGGGTCGAGGAGCTGTTTTTT	CASSRTSGRVEELFF
15	TRBV11-2	TRBJ1-1	-	-	TGTGCCAGCAGCTTAGCGGATCAGGGGACAATTGAAGCTTTCTTT	CASSLADQGTIEAFF
17	TRBV10-2	TRBJ2-6	-	TRBD1	TGCGCCAGCAGGGGACAGGGTTTAGGATCTGGGGCCAACGTCCTGACTTTC	CASRGQGLGSGANVLTF
15	TRBV27	TRBJ1-2	-	-	TGTGCCAGCAGTTTATCGAGAGAGCAGGGCTATGGCTACACCTTC	CASSLSREQGYGYTF
11	TRBV19	TRBJ1-2	-	-	TGTGCCAGTAGTCTGAGGGATGGCTACACCTTC	CASSLRDGYTF
13	TRBV7-8	TRBJ1-1	-	-	TGTGCCAGCAGCCAGAGCACCGGGGGACGCGCTTTCTTT	CASSQSTGGRAFF
15	TRBV6-1	TRBJ2-3	-	TRBD2	TGTGCCAGCAGTCCACTAGCGGCTAGCACAGATACGCAGTATTTT	CASSPLAASTDTQYF
19	TRBV4-2	TRBJ2-2	-	TRBD2	TGTGCCAGCAGCCAAGTCTTAACGGGGACTAGCGGGGGTCACCGGGAGCTGTTTTTT	CASSQVLTGTSGGHRELFF
12	TRBV11-2	TRBJ2-7	-	-	TGTGCCAGCAGCGTACAAGGCTACGAGCAGTACTTC	CASSVQGYEQYF
16	TRBV15	TRBJ1-3	-	-	TGTGCCACCAGTTCCGCCCAGGTGCTCTCTGGAAACACCATATATTTT	CATSSAQVLSGNTIYF
10	TRBV28	TRBJ1-2	-	-	TGTGCCAGCAGTGACCGTGGCTACACCTTC	CASSDRGYTF
14	TRBV5-1	TRBJ1-1	-	-	TGCGCCAGCAGCTTGGCCAGTTTAAACACTGAAGCTTTCTTT	CASSLASLNTEAFF
14	TRBV10-1	TRBJ1-5	-	-	TGCGCCAGCATACAGGGTCTGAGCAATCAGCCCCAGCATTTT	CASIQGLSNQPQHF
14	TRBV2	TRBJ1-5	few	-	TGTGCCAGCACCACAACCGCCCGGGATCAGCCCCAGCATTTT	CASTTTARDQPQHF
14	TRBV14	TRBJ2-1	-	TRBD2	TGTGCCAGCAGTTCCGGGACCGTAGCGGGAGAGCAGTTCTTC	CASSSGTVAGEQFF
20	TRBV15	TRBJ2-4	-	TRBD1	TGTGCCACCAGCAGAGCGGAACCGGGACAGGGGATCTTGGGCAAAAACATTCAGTACTTC	CATSRAEPGQGILGKNIQYF
12	TRBV29-1	TRBJ2-1	-	TRBD1	TGCAGCGTCCGGGACAGGGATCATGAGCAGTTCTTC	CSVRDRDHEQFF
14	TRBV4-1	TRBJ2-7	-	-	TGCGCCAGCAGCCTATACACAGGGAATTACGAGCAGTACTTC	CASSLYTGNYEQYF
17	TRBV15	TRBJ2-1	-	-	TGTGCCACCAGCAGAGGTCGAGGCGGAGGGGACTACAATGAGCAGTTCTTC	CATSRGRGGGDYNEQFF
12	TRBV19	TRBJ2-3	-	-	TGTGCCAGTAGTAGCGGCACAGATACGCAGTATTTT	CASSSGTDTQYF